Listed here are 2 T cell receptor beta chains from one sample, sequenced in a study of human T cells and chemical hapten exposure. Specified time point: patch test 1, 2 weeks after DPC sensitization. The treatment is: therapeutic diphenylcyclopropenone sensitization with weekly scalp DPC. TCRdb itself ran the RACE reads through MiXCR, one entry per CDR3 protein. The sample yields some 50,000 distinct CDR3 sequences, about 9% seen once. The sample here was whole blood, taken in connection with sensitization to the hapten diphenylcyclopropenone (DPC). The source is a woman in her thirties or forties with alopecia areata. Some clones in this sample may be carry-over from other donors' samples.

The gene calls are TRBV6-6 and TRBJ1-1; D is unresolved. The germline CDR1 and CDR2 sequences are MNHNY and SVGAGI (reference sequence). V was trimmed by 8 bases and J by 7 bases, leaving 17 bases between them. The CDR3 spans 13 residues. The CDR3 coding sequence is TGTGCCAGCGAGATCTCCCCACGCAGTGAAGCTTTCTTT. Translation gives CASEISPRSEAFF.

This clonotype came up a few times. V usage is TRBV12-3 or TRBV12-4 and J usage is TRBJ2-6; TRBD1 aligns across 10 bases. V lost 5 bases, J lost 2 bases, and 3 bases stayed unmatched. This CDR3 contains 16 residues. CDR3 DNA sequence: TGTGCCAGCAGTATCGGACAGGGGGCTGGGGCCAACGTCCTGACTTTC. Its translation: CASSIGQGAGANVLTF.